This T cell receptor (beta chain) is from a study of OX40 agonist ivuxolimab in advanced cancers. As for the study in general: Patients received intravenous ivuxolimab every 2 weeks at 0.01 to 10 mg/kg. Dose-escalation patients were diagnosed with hepatocellular carcinoma, melanoma, renal cell cancer or head and neck cancer.

Data came from immunoSEQ multiplex PCR; TCRdb stores just in-frame clones and leaves some out. The profile shows just over 30,000 clones, approximately 86% of them singletons. With autoimmune disease history or systemic immunosuppression, patients were excluded. Remarks on this clone: Antigen: not known.

Study-wide points: Researchers report that CD8+ T cells had, on average, more expanded clones than CD4+.

This TCR was sampled from an adult with an advanced solid tumor such as melanoma, head and neck, liver or kidney cancer. Sequenced here: CD4+ or CD8+ T cells sorted from blood, sampled in a trial of the OX40 agonist ivuxolimab.

Here the CDR3 reads CASSSGGYYGYTF. The CDR3 DNA reads TGTGCCAGCAGTTCAGGGGGATACTATGGCTACACCTTC. This chain uses TRBV27 with TRBJ1-2; 7 bases align to TRBD1. This CDR3 contains 13 residues. V was pared by 4 bases and J by 3 bases, with 2 bases of the junction left unmatched. From germline, CDR1 is MNHEY and CDR2 SMNVEV (reference sequence).